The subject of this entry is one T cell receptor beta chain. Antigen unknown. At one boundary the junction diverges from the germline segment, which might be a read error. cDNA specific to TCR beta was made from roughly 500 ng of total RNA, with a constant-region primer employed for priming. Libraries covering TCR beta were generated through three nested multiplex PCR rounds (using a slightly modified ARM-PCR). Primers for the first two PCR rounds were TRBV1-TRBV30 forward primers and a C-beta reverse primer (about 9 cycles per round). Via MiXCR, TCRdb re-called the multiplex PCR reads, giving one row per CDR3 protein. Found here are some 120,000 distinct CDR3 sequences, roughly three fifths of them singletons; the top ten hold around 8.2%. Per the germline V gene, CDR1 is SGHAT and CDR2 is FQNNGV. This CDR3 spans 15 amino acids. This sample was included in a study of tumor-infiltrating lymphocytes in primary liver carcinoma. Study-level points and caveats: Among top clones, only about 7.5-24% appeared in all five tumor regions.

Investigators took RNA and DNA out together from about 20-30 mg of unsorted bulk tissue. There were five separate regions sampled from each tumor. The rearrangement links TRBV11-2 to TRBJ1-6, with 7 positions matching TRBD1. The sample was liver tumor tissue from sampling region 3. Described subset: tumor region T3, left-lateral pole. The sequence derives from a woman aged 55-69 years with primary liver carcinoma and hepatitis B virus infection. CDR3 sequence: CASSLSGTVNSHLHF. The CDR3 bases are TGTGCCAGCAGCCTCTCCGGGACAGTTAATTCACACCTCCACTTT.